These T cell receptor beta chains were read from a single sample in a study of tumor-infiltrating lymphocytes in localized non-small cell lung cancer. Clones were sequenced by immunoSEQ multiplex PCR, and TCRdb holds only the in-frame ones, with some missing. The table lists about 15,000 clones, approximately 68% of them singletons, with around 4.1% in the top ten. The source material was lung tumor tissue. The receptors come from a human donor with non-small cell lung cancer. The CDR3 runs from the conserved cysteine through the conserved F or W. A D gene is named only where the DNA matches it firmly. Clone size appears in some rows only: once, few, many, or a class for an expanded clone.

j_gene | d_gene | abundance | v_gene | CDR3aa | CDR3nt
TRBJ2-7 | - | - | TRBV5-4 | CASSLAGTLSYEQYF | TGTGCCAGCAGCTTGGCAGGGACCCTCTCCTACGAGCAGTACTTC
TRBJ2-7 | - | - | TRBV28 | CASSTSDRKGQQYF | TGTGCCAGCAGTACCTCGGACCGGAAAGGACAGCAGTACTTC
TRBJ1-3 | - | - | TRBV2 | CASGPLGNTIYF | TGTGCCAGTGGGCCTCTGGGAAACACCATATATTTT
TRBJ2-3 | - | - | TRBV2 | CASRLSGNTDTQYF | TGTGCCAGCAGACTGAGTGGCAACACAGATACGCAGTATTTT
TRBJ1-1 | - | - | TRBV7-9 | CASSLRSVEAFF | TGTGCCAGCAGCCTCCGGTCGGTTGAAGCTTTCTTT
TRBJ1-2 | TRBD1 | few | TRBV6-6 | CASSYGDRGDYGYTF | TGTGCCAGCAGTTACGGGGACAGGGGGGACTATGGCTACACCTTC
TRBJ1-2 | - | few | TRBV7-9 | CASSTTVGGDGYTF | TGTGCCAGCAGCACAACCGTAGGAGGGGATGGCTACACCTTC
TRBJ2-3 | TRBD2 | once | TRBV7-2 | CASSLVARTSPGGGTQYF | TGTGCCAGCAGCTTAGTAGCCCGGACTAGCCCTGGGGGCGGGACGCAGTATTTT
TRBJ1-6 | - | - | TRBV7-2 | CASSRASPLHF | TGTGCCAGCAGCCGTGCGTCACCCCTCCACTTT
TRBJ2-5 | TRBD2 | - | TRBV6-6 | CASSYATSGQETQYF | TGTGCCAGCAGTTACGCGACTAGCGGCCAAGAGACCCAGTACTTC
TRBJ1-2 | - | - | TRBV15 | CATSSSRGILYGYTF | TGTGCCACCAGCAGTAGCAGAGGTATACTGTATGGCTACACCTTC
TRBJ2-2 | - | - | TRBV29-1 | CSAMMRTGELFF | TGCAGCGCTATGATGAGAACCGGGGAGCTGTTTTTT
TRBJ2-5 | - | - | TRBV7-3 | CASTLKGVYGETQYF | TGTGCCAGCACCCTTAAGGGGGTTTACGGGGAGACCCAGTACTTC
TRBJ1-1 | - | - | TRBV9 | CASSVVGEMNTEAFF | TGTGCCAGCAGCGTAGTAGGAGAAATGAACACTGAAGCTTTCTTT
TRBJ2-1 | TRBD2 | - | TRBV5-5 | CASSLRTSGNNEQFF | TGTGCCAGCAGCTTAAGGACTAGCGGGAACAATGAGCAGTTCTTC
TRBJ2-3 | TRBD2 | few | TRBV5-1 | CASSKRGGTDTQYF | TGCGCCAGCAGCAAGCGGGGGGGCACAGATACGCAGTATTTT
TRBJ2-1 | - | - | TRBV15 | CATSSLTYNEQFF | TGTGCCACCAGCTCCCTCACCTACAATGAGCAGTTCTTC
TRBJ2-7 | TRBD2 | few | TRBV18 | CASSSPTSGVTHEQYF | TGTGCCAGCTCAAGCCCGACTAGCGGGGTAACTCACGAGCAGTACTTC
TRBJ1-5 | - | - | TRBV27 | CASSLRVGPGQPQHF | TGTGCCAGCAGTTTACGGGTGGGGCCGGGGCAGCCCCAGCATTTT
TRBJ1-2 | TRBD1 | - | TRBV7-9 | CASSQQGEGYGYTF | TGTGCCAGCAGCCAACAGGGGGAGGGCTATGGCTACACCTTC
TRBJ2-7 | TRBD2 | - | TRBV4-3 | CASSQAFGGGAFTYEQYF | TGCGCCAGCAGCCAAGCGTTTGGCGGGGGGGCGTTCACTTACGAGCAGTACTTC
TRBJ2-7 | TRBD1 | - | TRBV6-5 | CASSYSSRDSYEQYF | TGTGCCAGCAGTTACTCGTCAAGGGACAGCTACGAGCAGTACTTC
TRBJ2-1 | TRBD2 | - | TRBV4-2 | CASSPGLAGNEQFF | TGTGCCAGCAGCCCGGGACTAGCGGGGAATGAGCAGTTCTTC
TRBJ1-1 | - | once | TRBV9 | CASSVGGRNTEAFF | TGTGCCAGCAGCGTAGGGGGCAGGAACACTGAAGCTTTCTTT
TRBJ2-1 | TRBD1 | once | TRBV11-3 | CASSTRQGNLNNEQFF | TGTGCCAGCAGCACTAGACAGGGGAACTTGAACAATGAGCAGTTCTTC
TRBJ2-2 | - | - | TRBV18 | CASSPYGSGELFF | TGTGCCAGCTCACCATATGGTAGCGGGGAGCTGTTTTTT
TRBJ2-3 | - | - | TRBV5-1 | CASSQGQADTQYF | TGCGCCAGCAGCCAGGGACAAGCAGATACGCAGTATTTT
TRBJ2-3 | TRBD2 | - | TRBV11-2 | CASSPTSGASTDTQYF | TGTGCCAGCAGCCCGACTAGCGGTGCCTCGACAGATACGCAGTATTTT
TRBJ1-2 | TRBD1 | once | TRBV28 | CASSKGADLGYTF | TGTGCCAGCAGTAAGGGGGCGGACTTAGGCTACACCTTC
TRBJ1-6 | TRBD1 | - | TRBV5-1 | CASSSGQAGNSPLHF | TGCGCCAGCAGCTCGGGACAGGCGGGAAATTCACCCCTCCACTTT
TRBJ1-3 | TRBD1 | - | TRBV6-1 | CASSHDREKGNTIYF | TGTGCCAGCAGTCACGACAGGGAAAAAGGAAACACCATATATTTT
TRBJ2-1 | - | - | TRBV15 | CATSRARAGFGLNEQFF | TGTGCCACCAGCAGAGCTAGGGCGGGGTTCGGTCTCAATGAGCAGTTCTTC
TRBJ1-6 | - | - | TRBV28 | CASSLWQGPVDNSPLHF | TGTGCCAGCAGTTTATGGCAGGGGCCAGTAGATAATTCACCCCTCCACTTT
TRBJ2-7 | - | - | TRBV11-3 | CASSPRDGTYEQYF | TGTGCCAGCAGCCCCCGGGACGGAACCTACGAGCAGTACTTC
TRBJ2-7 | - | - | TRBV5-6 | CASSFGGSTGAAEQYF | TGTGCCAGCAGCTTTGGTGGTTCTACGGGAGCGGCCGAGCAGTACTTC
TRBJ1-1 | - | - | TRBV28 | CASSLYRVGTEAFF | TGTGCCAGCAGTTTATACAGGGTGGGGACTGAAGCTTTCTTT
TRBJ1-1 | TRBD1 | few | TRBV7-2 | CASSPRQGRTEAFF | TGTGCCAGCAGCCCTCGACAGGGTCGGACTGAAGCTTTCTTT
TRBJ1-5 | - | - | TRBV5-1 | CASSLSGRSNQPQHF | TGCGCCAGCAGCTTGTCCGGGAGATCCAATCAGCCCCAGCATTTT
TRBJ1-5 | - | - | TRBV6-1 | CASSEAPSVGRINQPQHF | TGTGCCAGCAGTGAAGCTCCGTCGGTGGGACGAATAAATCAGCCCCAGCATTTT
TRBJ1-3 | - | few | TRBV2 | CASSGGANSGNTIYF | TGTGCCAGCAGTGGGGGGGCAAACTCTGGAAACACCATATATTTT
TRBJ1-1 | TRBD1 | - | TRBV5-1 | CASSPTTGRTEAFF | TGCGCCAGCAGCCCTACGACAGGGCGGACTGAAGCTTTCTTT
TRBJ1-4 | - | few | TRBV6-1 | CASSVVIATNEKLFF | TGTGCCAGCAGTGTGGTTATCGCAACTAATGAAAAACTGTTTTTT
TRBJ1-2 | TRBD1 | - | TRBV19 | CATPGTGGGYTF | TGTGCCACCCCAGGGACAGGGGGAGGCTACACCTTC
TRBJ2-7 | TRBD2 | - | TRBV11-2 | CASSLERGSSYEQYF | TGTGCCAGCAGCCTGGAGCGGGGGAGCTCCTACGAGCAGTACTTC
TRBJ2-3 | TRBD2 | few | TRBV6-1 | CASSGGTSGRTQYF | TGTGCCAGCAGTGGGGGGACTAGCGGGCGGACGCAGTATTTT
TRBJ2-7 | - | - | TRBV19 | CASSARETYEQYF | TGTGCCAGTAGTGCGAGGGAGACCTACGAGCAGTACTTC
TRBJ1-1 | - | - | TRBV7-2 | CASSFHWGMDTEAFF | TGTGCCAGCAGCTTCCACTGGGGGATGGACACTGAAGCTTTCTTT
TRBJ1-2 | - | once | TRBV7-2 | CASSLARDGGNGYTF | TGTGCCAGCAGCTTAGCCCGGGACGGTGGGAATGGCTACACCTTC
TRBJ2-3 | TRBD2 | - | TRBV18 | CASSPEGGGAATQYF | TGTGCCAGCTCACCAGAGGGCGGGGGGGCCGCTACGCAGTATTTT
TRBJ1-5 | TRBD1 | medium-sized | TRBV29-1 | CSVGDSDQPQHF | TGCAGCGTTGGGGACAGCGATCAGCCCCAGCATTTT
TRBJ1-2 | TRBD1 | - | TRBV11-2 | CASSGTGGLGYGYTF | TGTGCCAGCAGCGGCACAGGGGGCCTTGGCTATGGCTACACCTTC
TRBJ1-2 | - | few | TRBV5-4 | CASSLALLEGYTF | TGTGCCAGCAGCTTGGCTCTCCTGGAGGGCTACACCTTC
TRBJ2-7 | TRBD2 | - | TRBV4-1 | CASSQDSGLAGGTSYEQYF | TGCGCCAGCAGCCAAGATTCGGGGCTAGCGGGGGGAACCTCCTACGAGCAGTACTTC
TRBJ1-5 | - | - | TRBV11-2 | CASSLASRQPQHF | TGTGCCAGCAGCTTAGCTTCACGACAGCCCCAGCATTTT
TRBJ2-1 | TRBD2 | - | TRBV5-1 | CASSLGSGIYNEQFF | TGCGCCAGCAGCTTGGGAAGCGGGATCTACAATGAGCAGTTCTTC
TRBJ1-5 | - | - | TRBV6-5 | CASGPVEPQHF | TGTGCCAGCGGACCGGTCGAGCCCCAGCATTTT
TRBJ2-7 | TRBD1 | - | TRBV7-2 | CASSRNPGQSYEQYF | TGTGCCAGCAGCCGGAACCCGGGACAGAGTTACGAGCAGTACTTC
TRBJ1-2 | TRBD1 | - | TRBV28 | CASTERGQGALAYGYTF | TGTGCCAGCACCGAGAGGGGACAGGGGGCGTTGGCATATGGCTACACCTTC
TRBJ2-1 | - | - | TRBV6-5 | CAVPRVYNEQFF | TGTGCCGTCCCTCGAGTTTACAATGAGCAGTTCTTC